This T cell receptor beta chain stems from a study of cytomegalovirus exposure and HLA in healthy donors. Germline CDR1 SGHTA, CDR2 FQGNSA. This CDR3 comprises 11 residues. V was pared by 9 bases and J by 4 bases, with 7 bases between. Both 60 Vbeta primers and 13 Jbeta primers went into the PCR. The assay was immunoSEQ multiplex PCR, and TCRdb's table has in-frame clones only and misses some. The profile shows 150,000 to 200,000 clones, approximately 81% of them singletons. This chain uses TRBV7-2 with TRBJ1-3; no firm D call. The clonotype comes from a man aged 18-30 years in good health and CMV-seropositive. Specimen: PBMCs. The CDR3 here is CASTSGNTIYF. DNA for the CDR3: TGTGCCAGTACGAGCGGAAACACCATATATTTT.